The source of this TCR beta chain is a study of blood T cell repertoires in COVID-19. Overall study context: Nucleic acid was either cDNA or gDNA, and it came from T cells, B-cell-depleted T cells, or PBMCs.

The CDR3 has 15 residues. The germline V gene has CDR1 MRHNA and CDR2 SNTAGT. The germline V and J ends were trimmed by 2 bases and 2 bases, with 9 bases remaining between them. In its sample, this clone was seen once. Measured with immunoSEQ multiplex PCR; TCRdb has only the in-frame clones, and not every one. The repertoire consists of 60,000 to 75,000 clones, with over 75% occurring once and the leading ten covering approximately 7%. V and J are TRBV6-4 and TRBJ1-4, with D tentatively TRBD1 (6 bases). This clonotype originated in a man in his forties with COVID-19, enrolled during active disease. The specimen sequenced was peripheral blood. CDR3 protein: CASSDRGWTNEKLFF. The CDR3 nucleotides read TGTGCCAGCAGTGACAGGGGGTGGACTAATGAAAAACTGTTTTTT.